This is a list of T cell receptor beta chains from one sample in a study of Tregs in tolerant kidney transplant recipients. Assay: immunoSEQ multiplex PCR; the TCRdb copy retains only in-frame clones and omits some. The sample includes about 77,000 clones, 95% to 98% of them seen just once. The sequencing here drew on CD4+ T cells from blood, taken before the transplant. These receptors were taken from a human donor who received a combined kidney and bone marrow transplant. Both conserved end residues are part of each CDR3. The D gene is left open where the match is weak. Clone size is given for some rows only: seen once, a few or many times, or a class if the clone is expanded.

clone_size: NA; j_call: TRBJ2-7; v_call: TRBV10-3; d_call: NA; cdr3_aa: CAISDYSDFTYEQYF; cdr3_nt: TGTGCCATCAGTGACTACTCGGACTTTACCTACGAGCAGTACTTC
clone_size: NA; j_call: TRBJ2-7; v_call: TRBV6-5; d_call: TRBD2; cdr3_aa: CASRNPSGRYEQYF; cdr3_nt: TGTGCCAGCAGGAACCCTAGCGGGCGGTACGAGCAGTACTTC
clone_size: NA; j_call: TRBJ1-6; v_call: TRBV5-1; d_call: NA; cdr3_aa: CASSFENSPLHF; cdr3_nt: TGCGCCAGCAGCTTTGAGAATTCACCCCTCCACTTT
clone_size: NA; j_call: TRBJ1-2; v_call: TRBV7-6; d_call: TRBD1; cdr3_aa: CASSPDRAGYTF; cdr3_nt: TGTGCCAGCAGCCCTGACAGGGCTGGCTACACCTTC
clone_size: NA; j_call: TRBJ1-2; v_call: TRBV28; d_call: TRBD1; cdr3_aa: CASSGNRGLGYTF; cdr3_nt: TGTGCCAGCAGTGGGAACAGGGGGCTTGGCTACACCTTC
clone_size: NA; j_call: TRBJ2-7; v_call: TRBV7-2; d_call: TRBD2; cdr3_aa: CASSLAGGLAGAYHEQYF; cdr3_nt: TGTGCCAGCAGCTTAGCTGGTGGTCTTGCGGGAGCCTACCACGAGCAGTACTTC
clone_size: NA; j_call: TRBJ2-5; v_call: TRBV5-1; d_call: TRBD1; cdr3_aa: CASSSSRDRNLYQETQYF; cdr3_nt: TGCGCCAGCAGCTCGTCCCGGGACAGGAACCTGTACCAAGAGACCCAGTACTTC
clone_size: NA; j_call: TRBJ2-1; v_call: TRBV7-7; d_call: NA; cdr3_aa: CASSLGRYNEQFF; cdr3_nt: TGTGCCAGCAGCTTAGGCCGGTACAATGAGCAGTTCTTC
clone_size: NA; j_call: TRBJ1-5; v_call: TRBV5-5; d_call: NA; cdr3_aa: CASSFRVGNRPQHF; cdr3_nt: TGTGCCAGCAGCTTCAGGGTGGGTAATAGGCCCCAGCATTTT
clone_size: NA; j_call: TRBJ2-5; v_call: TRBV5-1; d_call: TRBD1; cdr3_aa: CASRTRDRGPQETQYF; cdr3_nt: TGCGCCAGCAGAACGAGGGACAGGGGGCCCCAAGAGACCCAGTACTTC
clone_size: NA; j_call: TRBJ2-3; v_call: TRBV19; d_call: TRBD1; cdr3_aa: CASSPRGQDTQYF; cdr3_nt: TGTGCCAGTAGTCCCAGGGGGCAGGATACGCAGTATTTT
clone_size: NA; j_call: TRBJ2-6; v_call: TRBV2; d_call: TRBD1; cdr3_aa: CATTGDSGANVLTF; cdr3_nt: TGTGCCACCACAGGGGACTCTGGGGCCAACGTCCTGACTTTC
clone_size: NA; j_call: TRBJ2-3; v_call: TRBV7-8; d_call: NA; cdr3_aa: CASSLNYPTHESTDTQYF; cdr3_nt: TGTGCCAGCAGCTTAAATTACCCAACTCATGAAAGCACAGATACGCAGTATTTT
clone_size: NA; j_call: TRBJ2-3; v_call: TRBV5-4; d_call: NA; cdr3_aa: CASSQLDTQYF; cdr3_nt: TGTGCCAGCAGCCAGTTAGATACGCAGTATTTT
clone_size: NA; j_call: TRBJ2-2; v_call: TRBV7-8; d_call: TRBD1; cdr3_aa: CASSFYLRTGVYTGELFF; cdr3_nt: TGTGCCAGCAGCTTTTATCTTCGGACAGGGGTATATACCGGGGAGCTGTTTTTT
clone_size: NA; j_call: TRBJ2-5; v_call: TRBV29-1; d_call: TRBD1; cdr3_aa: CSVERGTGGEETQYF; cdr3_nt: TGCAGCGTTGAACGGGGGACAGGGGGTGAGGAGACCCAGTACTTC
clone_size: NA; j_call: TRBJ2-3; v_call: TRBV5-4; d_call: TRBD1; cdr3_aa: CASTLLGGEGTDTQYF; cdr3_nt: TGTGCCAGCACCTTATTAGGGGGCGAGGGCACAGATACGCAGTATTTT
clone_size: NA; j_call: TRBJ2-3; v_call: TRBV7-2; d_call: NA; cdr3_aa: CASSPGQSRFTDTQYF; cdr3_nt: TGTGCCAGCAGCCCCGGACAGTCGAGATTCACAGATACGCAGTATTTT
clone_size: NA; j_call: TRBJ1-2; v_call: TRBV29-1; d_call: NA; cdr3_aa: CSVRRLGGSGYTF; cdr3_nt: TGCAGCGTCAGACGATTGGGGGGTAGTGGCTACACCTTC
clone_size: NA; j_call: TRBJ1-1; v_call: TRBV18; d_call: NA; cdr3_aa: CASSQQGLMNTEAFF; cdr3_nt: TGTGCCAGCTCACAACAGGGTCTCATGAACACTGAAGCTTTCTTT
clone_size: NA; j_call: TRBJ1-1; v_call: TRBV4-1; d_call: NA; cdr3_aa: CASSLAQGLGEAFF; cdr3_nt: TGCGCCAGCAGCCTGGCTCAGGGTCTTGGAGAAGCTTTCTTT
clone_size: NA; j_call: TRBJ1-1; v_call: TRBV6-6; d_call: NA; cdr3_aa: CASSYSQGIPEAFF; cdr3_nt: TGTGCCAGCAGTTACTCTCAGGGAATTCCTGAAGCTTTCTTT
clone_size: NA; j_call: TRBJ2-3; v_call: TRBV6-1; d_call: NA; cdr3_aa: CASSWGDSTDTQYF; cdr3_nt: TGTGCCAGCAGTTGGGGGGATAGCACAGATACGCAGTATTTT
clone_size: NA; j_call: TRBJ2-1; v_call: TRBV29-1; d_call: TRBD2; cdr3_aa: CAGGRGNEQFF; cdr3_nt: TGCGCGGGGGGCCGCGGCAATGAGCAGTTCTTC
clone_size: NA; j_call: TRBJ2-7; v_call: TRBV29-1; d_call: TRBD1; cdr3_aa: CSGLQGNEQYF; cdr3_nt: TGCAGCGGCCTACAGGGGAACGAGCAGTACTTC
clone_size: NA; j_call: TRBJ1-2; v_call: TRBV7-9; d_call: NA; cdr3_aa: CASSLYEVSYGYTF; cdr3_nt: TGTGCCAGCAGCTTATATGAGGTCAGCTATGGCTACACCTTC
clone_size: NA; j_call: TRBJ2-7; v_call: TRBV7-2; d_call: NA; cdr3_aa: CASSFSGIYEQYF; cdr3_nt: TGTGCCAGCAGCTTTTCAGGTATATACGAGCAGTACTTC
clone_size: NA; j_call: TRBJ2-1; v_call: TRBV7-9; d_call: TRBD2; cdr3_aa: CASSWGLAGGHNEQFF; cdr3_nt: TGTGCCAGCAGCTGGGGACTAGCGGGAGGTCACAATGAGCAGTTCTTC
clone_size: NA; j_call: TRBJ1-6; v_call: TRBV14; d_call: NA; cdr3_aa: CASSQRRDSPLHF; cdr3_nt: TGTGCCAGCAGCCAACGCAGGGATTCACCCCTCCACTTT
clone_size: few; j_call: TRBJ1-1; v_call: TRBV29-1; d_call: NA; cdr3_aa: CSVAQVGGTEAFF; cdr3_nt: TGCAGCGTTGCACAGGTGGGGGGCACTGAAGCTTTCTTT
clone_size: NA; j_call: TRBJ2-7; v_call: TRBV5-6; d_call: TRBD1; cdr3_aa: CASSPQGASPYEQYF; cdr3_nt: TGTGCCAGCAGCCCACAGGGGGCCTCCCCCTACGAGCAGTACTTC
clone_size: NA; j_call: TRBJ2-7; v_call: TRBV27; d_call: TRBD2; cdr3_aa: CASSLSGGFPYEQYF; cdr3_nt: TGTGCCAGCAGTTTATCGGGGGGGTTCCCCTACGAGCAGTACTTC
clone_size: NA; j_call: TRBJ2-7; v_call: TRBV28; d_call: NA; cdr3_aa: CASSSFFYEQYF; cdr3_nt: TGTGCCAGCAGTTCTTTCTTCTACGAGCAGTACTTC
clone_size: NA; j_call: TRBJ2-7; v_call: TRBV15; d_call: NA; cdr3_aa: CATSIGGNLYEQYF; cdr3_nt: TGTGCCACCAGCATTGGGGGGAACCTCTACGAGCAGTACTTC
clone_size: NA; j_call: TRBJ2-3; v_call: TRBV5-4; d_call: TRBD2; cdr3_aa: CASSLLAGGPQDTQYF; cdr3_nt: TGTGCCAGCAGCTTATTAGCGGGAGGGCCTCAAGATACGCAGTATTTT
clone_size: once; j_call: TRBJ2-3; v_call: TRBV10-3; d_call: NA; cdr3_aa: CAISTTSTTDTQYF; cdr3_nt: TGTGCCATTTCAACGACTAGTACCACAGATACGCAGTATTTT
clone_size: NA; j_call: TRBJ2-7; v_call: TRBV7-2; d_call: NA; cdr3_aa: CASTRTAYEQYF; cdr3_nt: TGTGCCAGCACTAGAACCGCCTACGAGCAGTACTTC
clone_size: NA; j_call: TRBJ1-1; v_call: TRBV9; d_call: TRBD1; cdr3_aa: CASTWDSNTEAFF; cdr3_nt: TGTGCCAGCACCTGGGACAGCAACACTGAAGCTTTCTTT
clone_size: NA; j_call: TRBJ1-2; v_call: TRBV5-6; d_call: TRBD1; cdr3_aa: CASSATGVWGYTF; cdr3_nt: TGTGCCAGCAGCGCAACAGGGGTCTGGGGCTACACCTTC
clone_size: NA; j_call: TRBJ2-5; v_call: TRBV7-8; d_call: TRBD1; cdr3_aa: CASSSRDRVGETQYF; cdr3_nt: TGTGCCAGCAGCAGCCGGGACAGGGTAGGAGAGACCCAGTACTTC
clone_size: NA; j_call: TRBJ1-4; v_call: TRBV27; d_call: NA; cdr3_aa: CASSTGGATTNEKLFF; cdr3_nt: TGTGCCAGCAGTACTGGAGGGGCCACAACTAATGAAAAACTGTTTTTT
clone_size: NA; j_call: TRBJ2-1; v_call: TRBV30; d_call: NA; cdr3_aa: CAWSVSPNEQFF; cdr3_nt: TGTGCCTGGAGTGTTTCTCCCAATGAGCAGTTCTTC
clone_size: NA; j_call: TRBJ1-1; v_call: TRBV2; d_call: NA; cdr3_aa: CASSRGGTEAFF; cdr3_nt: TGTGCCAGCAGTCGGGGGGGCACTGAAGCTTTCTTT
clone_size: NA; j_call: TRBJ1-2; v_call: TRBV5-6; d_call: TRBD1; cdr3_aa: CASSLYRGRGNGYTF; cdr3_nt: TGTGCCAGCAGCTTATACAGGGGGCGAGGGAATGGCTACACCTTC
clone_size: NA; j_call: TRBJ2-2; v_call: TRBV18; d_call: NA; cdr3_aa: CASSPDRTINTGELFF; cdr3_nt: TGTGCCAGCTCTCCTGACAGGACCATAAACACCGGGGAGCTGTTTTTT
clone_size: once; j_call: TRBJ1-1; v_call: TRBV27; d_call: TRBD1; cdr3_aa: CASSRQGARNTEAFF; cdr3_nt: TGTGCCAGCAGTCGTCAGGGGGCGAGGAACACTGAAGCTTTCTTT
clone_size: NA; j_call: TRBJ2-7; v_call: TRBV10-3; d_call: NA; cdr3_aa: CAISDPGRYEQYF; cdr3_nt: TGTGCCATCAGTGACCCAGGGCGATACGAGCAGTACTTC
clone_size: NA; j_call: TRBJ2-7; v_call: TRBV5-1; d_call: TRBD1; cdr3_aa: CASSAGTGTVDEQYF; cdr3_nt: TGCGCCAGCAGCGCCGGGACAGGGACTGTCGACGAGCAGTACTTC
clone_size: NA; j_call: TRBJ1-1; v_call: TRBV5-5; d_call: TRBD1; cdr3_aa: CASRPDRANTEAFF; cdr3_nt: TGTGCCAGCAGACCGGACAGGGCTAACACTGAAGCTTTCTTT
clone_size: once; j_call: TRBJ2-5; v_call: TRBV7-7; d_call: NA; cdr3_aa: CASSLAGRKETQYF; cdr3_nt: TGTGCCAGCAGCTTGGCGGGGCGAAAAGAGACCCAGTACTTC